The 18 T cell receptor beta chains listed next were all sequenced from one sample in a study of response to subunit inactivated influenza vaccine. MiXCR was run by TCRdb on the RT-PCR reads, yielding one entry per CDR3 protein. Here the sample spans 430,000 or so distinct CDR3 sequences, about a tenth being singletons. The source material was PBMCs from blood, sampled more than 35 days after vaccination. These receptors were obtained from a man in his fifties or sixties who received an inactivated influenza vaccine.

This clonotype was counted between two and nine times. The chain recombines TRBV9 with TRBJ2-3, with D possibly being TRBD1 or TRBD2 (5 bases each). The V and J ends lost 2 bases and 1 base respectively, with 11 bases between them. CDR1 SGDLS and CDR2 YYNGEE come from the germline V gene. The CDR3 sequence is 15 residues long. CDR3 coding DNA: TGTGCCAGCAGCGTCCGGGACGGTCGCACAGATACGCAGTATTTT. Translation gives CASSVRDGRTDTQYF.

This clonotype came up a few times. The chain employs TRBV21-1 and TRBJ2-1; the table's D call of TRBD1 was not tested on the DNA. TRBV21-1 is labeled a pseudogene. The CDR3 consists of 17 residues. CDR3 bases: TGTGCCAGCAGCCCATTGGCCTGGACAGGGGGCTGCAATGAGCAGTTCTTC. This codes for CASSPLAWTGGCNEQFF.

This clonotype has a handful of counts. The rearrangement joins TRBV4-2 to TRBJ2-2, with D unclear. CDR1 is LGHNA and CDR2 is YNFKEQ in the germline V gene. Trimming removed 4 bases at V and 0 bases at J, with 6 bases between. This CDR3 is built from 14 residues. Here the CDR3 reads CASSPGPNTGELFF. The CDR3 nucleotides read TGTGCCAGCAGCCCCGGGCCGAACACCGGGGAGCTGTTTTTT.

CDR3 nucleotide sequence: TGCGCCAGCAGCTTGGCGTTGGGCCTCAATGAGCAGTTCTTC. Translation gives CASSLALGLNEQFF. The chain has TRBV5-1 and TRBJ2-1; D uncertain. V was shortened by 0 bases and J by 6 bases, with 10 bases between the two germline ends. This CDR3 is built from 14 residues. Germline V gene lookup returns CDR1 SGHRS and CDR2 YFSETQ.

In regard to this clonotype: A much more abundant neighbour one base away suggests this may be a read error. The rearrangement joins TRBV12-3 or TRBV12-4 to TRBJ2-5, with D possibly TRBD1 on 5 matching bases. The CDR3 has 15 residues. This CDR3 reads CVSSLPGSSFRTQYF. The CDR3 region has the DNA TGTGTCAGCAGTTTGCCAGGGTCATCATTTAGGACCCAGTACTTC.

The chain joins TRBV12-3 or TRBV12-4 to TRBJ1-2; 10 positions match TRBD1. This CDR3 is 16 amino acids long. Unmatched junction bases numbered 12, after V lost 6 bases and J lost 5 bases. For the CDR3, the DNA is TGTGCCAGCAGAAAGGACAGGGGGGGGATTGGTTATGGCTACACCTTC. Amino acid sequence: CASRKDRGGIGYGYTF.

This clonotype came up a few times. The chain combines TRBV28 with TRBJ2-5; TRBD2 matches at 9 bases. Germline assignment: CDR1 MDHEN and CDR2 SYDVKM. This CDR3 has 16 residues. The V and J ends lost 6 bases and 5 bases, in that order; junction bases with no gene match: 13. The CDR3 sequence: CASSTTPSGKGETQYF. For the CDR3, the DNA is TGTGCCAGCAGCACGACCCCTAGCGGGAAGGGCGAGACCCAGTACTTC.

This chain uses TRBV12-3 or TRBV12-4 with TRBJ2-5; D is unclear. The CDR3 has 13 residues. Trimming took 6 bases from V and 5 from J, leaving 13 bases between them. CDR3 in amino acids: CASRPRPGETQYF. CDR3 bases: TGTGCCAGCAGGCCTCGACCTGGGGAGACCCAGTACTTC.

This clonotype was seen repeatedly, ten times or more. The chain links TRBV10-3 to TRBJ2-5; 7 nucleotides agree with TRBD1. CDR1 is ENHRY, CDR2 SYGVKD, per germline. The J segment lost 5 bases and the V segment lost 3 bases, leaving 12 bases of the junction unmatched. The CDR3 extends over 16 amino acids. CDR3: CAISDTQTGKWETQYF. DNA for the CDR3: TGTGCCATCAGTGATACCCAGACAGGGAAGTGGGAGACCCAGTACTTC.

V usage is TRBV5-1 and J usage is TRBJ1-2; D may be TRBD1 (6 bases). The CDR3 is 14 residues long. V gave up 2 bases and J gave up 6 bases, with 14 bases separating them. Per the germline V gene, CDR1 is SGHRS and CDR2 is YFSETQ. Here the CDR3 reads CASSLLQGSDGYTF. The CDR3 bases are TGCGCCAGCAGCTTACTACAGGGATCAGATGGCTACACCTTC.

This clonotype was seen more than once but under ten times. The J gene is TRBJ2-5, the V gene TRBV5-6; weak D call: TRBD2 (5 bases). CDR3 length equals 15 residues. Germline-derived CDR1 and CDR2 are SGHDT and YYEEEE. V gave up 4 bases and J gave up 2 bases, with 15 bases separating them. CDR3 sequence reads: CASSLRTVSQETQYF. The CDR3 DNA reads TGTGCCAGCAGCCTACGGACTGTCTCACAAGAGACCCAGTACTTC.

This clonotype occurred a few times. The gene calls are TRBV28 and TRBJ2-2; no definite D call. Trimming pared 5 bases from V and 6 bases from J, leaving 10 bases between. This CDR3 comprises 13 residues. The V gene's germline CDR1 is MDHEN and CDR2 SYDVKM. CDR3 nucleotides: TGTGCCAGCAGTACTCTCTACTCCGGGGAGCTGTTTTTT. Protein: CASSTLYSGELFF.

V gene TRBV11-2 combines with J gene TRBJ2-3; TRBD1 might be the D (5 bases). Germline V gene data show CDR1 as SGHAT and CDR2 as FQNNGV. Trimming left V 3 bases short and J 4 bases short, with 11 bases between. CDR3 length equals 14 residues. CDR3 nucleotides: TGTGCCAGCAGCTTTGTTGCAGGGCCAGATACGCAGTATTTT. The encoded protein is CASSFVAGPDTQYF.

The CDR3 region has the DNA TGTGCCAGCAGCTTACAAGGAAAGAACACTGAAGCTTTCTTT. This sequence encodes CASSLQGKNTEAFF. The V call is TRBV7-9, the J call TRBJ1-1; D remains ambiguous. The CDR3 has 14 residues. The germline V and J ends were trimmed by 2 bases and 1 base, with 8 bases remaining between them. Germline V gives CDR1 SEHNR, CDR2 FQNEAQ (reference sequence).

The genes are TRBV29-1 and TRBJ1-2, with a weak D call TRBD1 (5 bases). Germline loops: CDR1 SQVTM, CDR2 ANQGSEA. This CDR3 region has 12 residues. V lost 5 bases and J 3 bases, leaving 10 bases between the germline ends. The CDR3 bases are TGCAGCGTTTTGGTAGGGGACTATGGCTACACCTTC. Its translation: CSVLVGDYGYTF. The variable domain in full, with the rest retrieved from reference TRBV29-1 and TRBJ1-2, is SAVISQKPSRDICQRGTSLTIQCQVDSQVTMMFWYRQQPGQSLTLIATANQGSEATYESGFVIDKFPISRPNLTFSTLTVSNMSPEDSSIYLCSVLVGDYGYTFGSGTRLTVV.

This clonotype was detected a few times. The V call is TRBV29-1, the J call TRBJ2-3, with no clear D. The germline V gene encodes CDR1 SQVTM and CDR2 ANQGSEA. Trimming stripped 4 bases from V and 2 bases from J, with 10 bases between. The CDR3 is 13 amino acids. As DNA, the CDR3 is TGCAGCGTTGCAGGCATCGCCACAGATACGCAGTATTTT. Translation: CSVAGIATDTQYF.

This clonotype was detected a few times. This chain links TRBV29-1 with TRBJ2-5; possibly TRBD1 for D (6 bases). Germline CDR1 is SQVTM and CDR2 is ANQGSEA. The CDR3 contains 14 residues. Trimming removed 4 bases from V and 6 bases from J, with 18 bases in between. CDR3 protein: CSVAQNRDGKTQYF. CDR3 nucleotide sequence: TGCAGCGTTGCACAGAACAGGGACGGGAAGACCCAGTACTTC.

This clonotype was observed at least ten times. The chain is built from TRBV5-1 and TRBJ1-1, with unresolved D. Germline values: CDR1 SGHRS, CDR2 YFSETQ. The CDR3 runs to 13 residues. With 5 bases removed from V and 0 bases from J, the gap between germline ends came to 8 bases. The CDR3 protein is CASRASVNTEAFF. The CDR3 coding sequence is TGCGCCAGCAGAGCTAGTGTGAACACTGAAGCTTTCTTT. Drawing the rest from reference TRBV5-1 and TRBJ1-1, the complete variable domain is KAGVTQTPRYLIKTRGQQVTLSCSPISGHRSVSWYQQTPGQGLQFLFEYFSETQRNKGNFPGRFSGRQFSNSRSEMNVSTLELGDSALYLCASRASVNTEAFFGQGTRLTVV.